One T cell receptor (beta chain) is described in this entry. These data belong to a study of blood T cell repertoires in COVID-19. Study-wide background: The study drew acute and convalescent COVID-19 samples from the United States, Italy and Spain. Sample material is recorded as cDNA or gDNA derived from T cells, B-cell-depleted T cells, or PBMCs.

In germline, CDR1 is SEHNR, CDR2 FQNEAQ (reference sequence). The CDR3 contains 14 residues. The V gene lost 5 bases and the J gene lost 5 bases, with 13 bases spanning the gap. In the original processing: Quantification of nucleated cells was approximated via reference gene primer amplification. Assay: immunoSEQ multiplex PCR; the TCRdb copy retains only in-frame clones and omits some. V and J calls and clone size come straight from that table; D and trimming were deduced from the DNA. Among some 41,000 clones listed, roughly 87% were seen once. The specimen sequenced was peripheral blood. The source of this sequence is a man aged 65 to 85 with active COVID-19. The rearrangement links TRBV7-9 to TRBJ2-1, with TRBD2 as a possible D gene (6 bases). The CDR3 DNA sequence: TGTGCCAGCAGCCCCCTAGGGAGGCACAATGAGCAGTTCTTC. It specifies CASSPLGRHNEQFF. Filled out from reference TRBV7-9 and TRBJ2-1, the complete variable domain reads DTGVSQNPRHKITKRGQNVTFRCDPISEHNRLYWYRQTLGQGPEFLTYFQNEAQLEKSRLLSDRFSAERPKGSFSTLEIQRTEQGDSAMYLCASSPLGRHNEQFFGPGTRLTVL.